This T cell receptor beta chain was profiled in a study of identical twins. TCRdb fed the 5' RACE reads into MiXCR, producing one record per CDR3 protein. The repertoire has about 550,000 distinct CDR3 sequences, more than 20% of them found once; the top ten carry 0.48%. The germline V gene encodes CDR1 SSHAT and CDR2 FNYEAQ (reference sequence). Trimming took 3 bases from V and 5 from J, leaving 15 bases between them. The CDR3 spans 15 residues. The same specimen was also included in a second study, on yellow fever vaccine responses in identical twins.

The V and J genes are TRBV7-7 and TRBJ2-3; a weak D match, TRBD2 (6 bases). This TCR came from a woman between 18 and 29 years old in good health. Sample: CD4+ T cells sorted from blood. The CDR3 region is CASSFGGSSRDTQYF. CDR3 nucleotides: TGTGCCAGCAGCTTCGGAGGGAGCTCCAGAGATACGCAGTATTTT.